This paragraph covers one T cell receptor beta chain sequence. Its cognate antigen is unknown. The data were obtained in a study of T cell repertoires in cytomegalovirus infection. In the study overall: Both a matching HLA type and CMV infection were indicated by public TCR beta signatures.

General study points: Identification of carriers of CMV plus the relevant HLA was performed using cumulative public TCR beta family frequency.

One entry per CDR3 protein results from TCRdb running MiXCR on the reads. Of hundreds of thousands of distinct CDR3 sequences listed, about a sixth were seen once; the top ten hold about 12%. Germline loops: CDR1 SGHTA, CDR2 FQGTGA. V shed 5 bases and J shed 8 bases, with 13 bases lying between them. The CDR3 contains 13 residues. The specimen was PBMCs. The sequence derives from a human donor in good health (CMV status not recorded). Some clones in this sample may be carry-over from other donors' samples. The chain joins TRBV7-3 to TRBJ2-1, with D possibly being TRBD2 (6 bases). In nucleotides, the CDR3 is TGTGCCAGCAGCACCAGGACTACCGATGAGCAGTTCTTC. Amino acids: CASSTRTTDEQFF.